The 18 T cell receptor beta chains below come from one sample, sequenced in a study of cytomegalovirus exposure and HLA in healthy donors (TCRdb year 2017). The library was obtained by the immunoSEQ multiplex PCR assay. For the multiplex PCR, a mixture combining 60 forward primers for TCR Vbeta segments and 13 reverse primers for TCR Jbeta segments was used. The source is immuneACCESS, and TCRdb retained only in-frame sequences with V and J called. Part of the clones is not carried over; for the studies checked, unresolved V genes explain less than half of this, and the remainder is unexplained. For this sample the table gives 130,000 to 150,000 clones, of which around 79% were detected only once. In total, the top ten clones hold around 6.7% of the sample. Source material: PBMCs. These receptors were obtained from a woman between 40 and 55 years old in good health and CMV-seropositive.

This clone was detected only once. The chain joins TRBV28 to TRBJ1-4; no definite D call. Germline lookup yields CDR1 MDHEN and CDR2 SYDVKM. The CDR3 runs 15 residues. V was shortened by 4 bases and J by 0 bases, with 9 bases between the two germline ends. The CDR3: CASSSPGATNEKLFF. The CDR3 DNA follows: TGTGCCAGCAGTTCTCCCGGGGCAACTAATGAAAAACTGTTTTTT. Filled out from reference TRBV28 and TRBJ1-4, the complete variable domain reads DVKVTQSSRYLVKRTGEKVFLECVQDMDHENMFWYRQDPGLGLRLIYFSYDVKMKEKGDIPEGYSVSREKKERFSLILESASTNQTSMYLCASSSPGATNEKLFFGSGTQLSVL.

The chain joins TRBV5-6 to TRBJ2-5; TRBD2 aligns across 10 bases. CDR1 and CDR2 from the germline V gene are SGHDT and YYEEEE. The CDR3 totals 13 residues. V lost 5 bases to trimming and J lost 3 bases; unmatched junction nucleotides: 1. The CDR3 protein is CASRLAGKETQYF. CDR3 coding DNA: TGTGCCAGCAGACTAGCGGGGAAAGAGACCCAGTACTTC.

This chain uses TRBV19 with TRBJ1-5, with 7 positions matching TRBD1. Germline lookup yields CDR1 LNHDA and CDR2 SQIVND (reference sequence). The CDR3 sequence is 14 residues long. V was pared by 6 bases and J by 2 bases, with 4 bases of the junction left unmatched. The CDR3 coding sequence is TGTGCCAGTAGAGACAGGGAAGGCAATCAGCCCCAGCATTTT. It translates to CASRDREGNQPQHF.

The chain couples TRBV10-3 to TRBJ1-5; TRBD1 matches at 7 bases. V shed 6 bases and J 0 bases; nucleotides not matched to a gene: 8. Germline CDR1 is ENHRY and CDR2 is SYGVKD. This CDR3 has 16 residues. The CDR3 protein is CAISLGTADSNQPQHF. The CDR3, as DNA: TGTGCCATCAGCCTAGGGACAGCCGATAGCAATCAGCCCCAGCATTTT.

The chain links TRBV25-1 to TRBJ2-7; TRBD1 matches 10 bases. Germline CDR1 reads MGHDK; CDR2 reads SYGVNS. Germline trimming cut 5 bases from V and 6 bases from J; bases unmatched to any gene: 4. This CDR3 spans 13 amino acids. In nucleotides, the CDR3 is TGTGCCAGCAGTAGCCGGACAGGGGGCGAGCAGTACTTC. Translated, it gives CASSSRTGGEQYF.

The chain carries TRBV9 and TRBJ2-7; D unclear. The V and J ends lost 4 bases and 0 bases respectively, with 17 bases between them. This CDR3 comprises 16 residues. The germline V gene encodes CDR1 SGDLS and CDR2 YYNGEE. CDR3 region: CASSPRSLGTSYEQYF. The DNA of the CDR3 is TGTGCCAGCAGCCCCCGGAGTCTAGGAACCTCCTACGAGCAGTACTTC.

Only a few counts were recorded for this clone. V is TRBV19 and J is TRBJ1-1, with 10 bases fitting TRBD1. The CDR3 contains 12 residues. The germline V gene has CDR1 LNHDA and CDR2 SQIVND (reference sequence). The V and J ends lost 10 bases and 10 bases, in that order; junction bases with no gene match: 9. CDR3 sequence: CATSDRGLRAFF. The CDR3 DNA is TGTGCCACTAGCGACAGGGGGCTTAGAGCTTTCTTT.

The chain links TRBV10-3 to TRBJ2-5; no definite D call. Trimming stripped 4 bases from V and 2 bases from J, with 8 bases between. The CDR3 is made up of 13 amino acids. CDR1 and CDR2 (germline): ENHRY, SYGVKD. The CDR3 is CAISATRQETQYF. The CDR3 nucleotides are TGTGCCATCAGTGCTACGAGACAAGAGACCCAGTACTTC.

J is TRBJ2-1 and V is TRBV7-3; D gene uncertain. Trimming left V 2 bases short and J 6 bases short, with 17 bases between. From germline, CDR1 is SGHTA and CDR2 FQGTGA. CDR3 size: 16 residues. CDR3 in amino acids: CASSLFEKLRSNEQFF. The DNA for the CDR3 is TGTGCCAGCAGCTTATTTGAAAAACTGAGGTCCAATGAGCAGTTCTTC. The variable domain in full, with the rest retrieved from reference TRBV7-3 and TRBJ2-1, is GAGVSQTPSNKVTEKGKYVELRCDPISGHTALYWYRQSLGQGPEFLIYFQGTGAADDSGLPNDRFFAVRPEGSVSTLKIQRTERGDSAVYLCASSLFEKLRSNEQFFGPGTRLTVL.

This chain uses TRBV2 with TRBJ2-7; weak D call: TRBD1 (5 bases). Germline CDR1 and CDR2: SNHLY and FYNNEI. Trimming shortened V by 4 bases and J by 1 base, and 14 bases separated the two germline ends. The CDR3 is 15 amino acids. The CDR3: CASSGLAGLSYEQYF. CDR3 coding DNA: TGTGCCAGCAGTGGATTGGCAGGGCTGTCCTACGAGCAGTACTTC.

The chain joins TRBV19 to TRBJ2-7; no definite D call. Germline assignment: CDR1 LNHDA and CDR2 SQIVND (reference sequence). CDR3 size: 15 residues. Trimming cost V 5 bases and J 3 bases, with 17 bases left between them. In nucleotides, the CDR3 is TGTGCCAGTAGTGACCCTGGCGGAACAAGCTACGAGCAGTACTTC. Amino acid sequence: CASSDPGGTSYEQYF.

The gene calls are TRBV13 and TRBJ2-5, with 14 bases aligning to TRBD2. After removal of 5 bases from V and 3 bases from J, the junction contained 8 bases not matched to a gene. This CDR3 contains 17 residues. CDR1 is PRHDT and CDR2 is FYEKMQ in the germline V gene (reference sequence). This CDR3 reads CASSPGLAGAHEETQYF. As DNA, the CDR3 is TGTGCCAGCAGCCCGGGACTAGCGGGGGCCCATGAAGAGACCCAGTACTTC.

The genes are TRBV28 and TRBJ1-2, with D possibly TRBD1 on 5 matching bases. From germline, CDR1 is MDHEN and CDR2 SYDVKM. V was shortened by 8 bases and J by 4 bases, with 17 bases between the two germline ends. The CDR3 totals 14 residues. The CDR3 region has the DNA TGTGCCAGCTTAGCCTTTGCGGGGGGCTATGGCTACACCTTC. Amino acid sequence: CASLAFAGGYGYTF.

The chain couples TRBV4-1 to TRBJ1-1; D possibly corresponds to TRBD1 (5 bases). The CDR3 totals 16 residues. The V and J ends lost 1 base and 1 base respectively, with 13 bases between them. The germline V gene has CDR1 MGHRA and CDR2 YSYEKL. CDR3 in DNA: TGCGCCAGCAGCCAAGTTCCGGGGGGAGCGAACACTGAAGCTTTCTTT. Translation gives CASSQVPGGANTEAFF.

The chain combines TRBV5-4 with TRBJ1-2, with 10 bases fitting TRBD1. J gave up 6 bases and V 0 bases, and 2 bases lay outside the gene matches. The CDR3 is 14 amino acids. Per the germline V gene, CDR1 is SGHNT and CDR2 is YYREEE (reference sequence). The CDR3 sequence: CASSLDGTGDGYTF. The CDR3 region has the DNA TGTGCCAGCAGCTTGGACGGGACAGGGGATGGCTACACCTTC.

V is TRBV19 and J is TRBJ2-5; D might be TRBD1 (5 bases). The CDR3 is made up of 14 amino acids. Between the trimmed V and J ends, which lost 5 bases and 3 bases, there was a span of 13 bases. Germline V CDR1 and CDR2: LNHDA, SQIVND (reference sequence). For the CDR3, the DNA is TGTGCCAGTAGTCCCGGGCCAGGGAAAGAGACCCAGTACTTC. This sequence encodes CASSPGPGKETQYF.

This clone was observed a single time. The gene calls are TRBV6-6 and TRBJ1-2; D gene unclear. The CDR3 consists of 14 residues. The V and J ends lost 5 bases and 3 bases respectively, with 13 bases between them. CDR1 is MNHNY and CDR2 is SVGAGI in the germline V gene (reference sequence). The CDR3 here is CASSVVPGYYGYTF. CDR3 bases: TGTGCCAGCAGTGTAGTACCGGGGTACTATGGCTACACCTTC.

The chain is built from TRBV20-1 and TRBJ2-4; TRBD2 matches at 7 bases. In germline, CDR1 is DFQATT, CDR2 SNEGSKA (reference sequence). V lost 5 bases, J lost 6 bases, and 1 base stayed unmatched. This CDR3 is 11 amino acids long. The CDR3 reads CSAVAGNIQYF. CDR3 coding DNA: TGCAGTGCTGTAGCGGGAAACATTCAGTACTTC.